This T cell receptor (beta chain) was captured in a study of blood T cell repertoires in COVID-19. Study in general: In each case, the material was cDNA or gDNA derived from T cells, B-cell-depleted T cells, or PBMCs.

This CDR3 contains 16 residues. Per germline, CDR1 SGHDN and CDR2 FVKESK. The V gene lost 4 bases and the J gene lost 7 bases, with 22 bases spanning the gap. This table comes from immunoSEQ multiplex PCR, and its TCRdb copy is limited to in-frame clones, with some not included. The sample contains almost 70,000 clones, around 88% of which appear only once. This receptor was obtained from a woman in her 70s with acute or convalescent COVID-19. The sequenced sample was peripheral blood. The V and J genes are TRBV14 and TRBJ1-1; TRBD1 is a possible D gene (6 bases). The CDR3 loop is CASSPRVVRGLSEAFF. Here the CDR3 DNA reads TGTGCCAGCAGCCCACGAGTGGTCAGGGGCTTAAGTGAAGCTTTCTTT.